This entry concerns a single TCR beta chain. Sequenced by immunoSEQ multiplex PCR; TCRdb stores in-frame clones only, minus some. The sample includes over 10,000 clones, about four fifths of them seen just once. Germline loops: CDR1 SGHRS, CDR2 YFSETQ. V lost 7 bases to trimming and J lost 3 bases, with 11 bases between them. The CDR3 sequence is 12 residues long. The data belong to a study of T cell clonotyping in hematopoietic cell transplantation. This specimen consisted of PBMCs, obtained 100 days after allogeneic stem cell transplant. The receptor comes from a female patient aged 35 to 55 who had an allogeneic stem cell transplant from a related donor, so T cells may come from the graft donor. Some clones in this sample may be carry-over from other donors' samples. The chain combines TRBV5-1 with TRBJ2-7; D is uncertain. DNA for the CDR3: TGCGCCAGCTCCCCGCCCGGCTACGAGCAGTACTTC. Translation gives CASSPPGYEQYF.